This T cell receptor (beta chain) was found in a study of response to subunit inactivated influenza vaccine. MiXCR was run by TCRdb on the RT-PCR reads, yielding one entry per CDR3 protein. Of roughly 170,000 distinct CDR3 sequences listed, 9.2% are singletons. This clonotype was seen repeatedly, ten times or more. Between the trimmed V and J ends, which lost 0 bases and 5 bases, there was a span of 6 bases. Germline CDR1 SGHRS, CDR2 YFSETQ. The CDR3 has 13 amino acids. This receptor was identified in a man aged 50 to 60 who received an inactivated influenza vaccine. J is TRBJ1-3 and V is TRBV5-1; D remains ambiguous. Source: non-naive T cells sorted from PBMCs, taken on the day of vaccination. The DNA of the CDR3 is TGCGCCAGCAGCTTGGATTGGAGAAACACCATATATTTT. Amino acid sequence: CASSLDWRNTIYF.